These T cell receptor beta chains were read from a single sample in a study of CD8 T cells in Susac syndrome. TCRdb re-analysed the immunoSEQ multiplex PCR reads in MiXCR, keeping a single row per CDR3 protein. The profile covers about 440,000 distinct CDR3 sequences, with approximately 89% appearing a single time and about 0.12% taken by the ten largest. The sequencing input was CD8+ T cells from PBMCs. The receptors originated from a human donor with multiple sclerosis. Both conserved end residues are part of each CDR3. The order of the fields is CDR3 length, clone size, D gene, J gene, V gene, CDR3 DNA, CDR3 protein. A D gene is named only where the DNA matches it firmly. The listing skips clone size in some rows; elsewhere it reads once, few, many or a size class.

12	.	.	TRBJ2-7	TRBV20-1	TGCAGTGCTTCCGATCGTGAGGTCGAGCAGTACTTC	CSASDREVEQYF
16	.	.	TRBJ2-2	TRBV21-1	TGTGCCAGCAGCAAAGCGGCGGTAATGAACACCGGGGAGCTGTTTTTT	CASSKAAVMNTGELFF
14	.	.	TRBJ1-1	TRBV12-3/TRBV12-4	TGTGCCAGCAGTTTCGAGGATGAGAACACTGAAGCTTTCTTT	CASSFEDENTEAFF
14	.	TRBD1	TRBJ2-7	TRBV20-1	TGCAGTGCTAGGTTTCGACAGGGATTAGAGGAGCAGTACTTC	CSARFRQGLEEQYF
13	.	.	TRBJ2-1	TRBV5-4	TGTGCCAGCAGTCCCTCCGTGTACAATGAGCAGTTCTTC	CASSPSVYNEQFF
12	few	.	TRBJ2-7	TRBV6-5	TGTGCCAGCAGTTACCCGACTGCCGAGCAGTACTTC	CASSYPTAEQYF
14	.	.	TRBJ2-5	TRBV30	TGTGCCTGGAGCCCGGACCTAAGAGCGGAGACCCAGTACTTC	CAWSPDLRAETQYF
15	.	TRBD2	TRBJ2-1	TRBV19	TGTGCCAGTAGTATGACAAGCGGGAGGGCCGTTGAGCAGTTCTTC	CASSMTSGRAVEQFF
14	.	.	TRBJ2-5	TRBV6-5	TGTGCCAGCAGTTCCGGGGATCCCCAAGAGACCCAGTACTTC	CASSSGDPQETQYF
15	.	.	TRBJ2-7	TRBV27	TGTGCCAGCAGTCCTCTCCCCGGACTATACTACGAGCAGTACTTC	CASSPLPGLYYEQYF
15	.	.	TRBJ2-1	TRBV6-1	TGTGCCAGTAATACGGAGGGCGGATCCTACAATGAGCAGTTCTTC	CASNTEGGSYNEQFF
14	.	.	TRBJ2-1	TRBV19	TGTGCCAGTCAGCCTGTACGCTCCTACAATGAGCAGTTCTTC	CASQPVRSYNEQFF
14	.	TRBD1	TRBJ1-5	TRBV7-9	TGTGCCAACAGCCCGACAGGGCCGAATCAGCCCCAGCATTTT	CANSPTGPNQPQHF
15	.	.	TRBJ2-7	TRBV12-3/TRBV12-4	TGTGCCAGCAGTTTCAACCCGGGGATCGGCGACGAGCAGTACTTC	CASSFNPGIGDEQYF
16	.	.	TRBJ1-6	TRBV5-5	TGTGCCAGCAGTCCCGCACAGAGCTCCTATAATTCACCCCTCCACTTT	CASSPAQSSYNSPLHF
15	.	.	TRBJ2-1	TRBV6-5	TGTGCCAGCAGTTACACCGCCGGGGGATACAATGAGCAGTTCTTC	CASSYTAGGYNEQFF
13	.	.	TRBJ2-1	TRBV29-1	TGCAGCGTTGAAGATCTTGCTCTAAATGAGCAGTTCTTC	CSVEDLALNEQFF
14	.	.	TRBJ1-1	TRBV19	TGTGCCAGTAGTGAACAGGGATCGAACACTGAAGCTTTCTTT	CASSEQGSNTEAFF
14	.	TRBD1	TRBJ1-4	TRBV30	TGTGCCTGGAGTCCCGGGACAGGGGACGAAAAACTGTTTTTT	CAWSPGTGDEKLFF
17	once	TRBD2	TRBJ2-1	TRBV6-5	TGTGCCAGCAGTTACTCGGGCGGGAGGGCAACCCACAATGAGCAGTTCTTC	CASSYSGGRATHNEQFF
15	.	.	TRBJ1-5	TRBV27	TGTGCCAGCAGTTTATACGGCGGGGTTGGTCAGCCCCAGCATTTT	CASSLYGGVGQPQHF
14	.	.	TRBJ1-1	TRBV3-1	TGTGCCAGCAGCCAATTGGACCCGCGCATAGAAGCTTTCTTT	CASSQLDPRIEAFF
14	.	.	TRBJ2-3	TRBV5-4	TGTGCCAGCAGCTTGGATCATTACCCAGATACGCAGTATTTT	CASSLDHYPDTQYF
13	few	.	TRBJ1-5	TRBV27	TGTGCCAGCAGTTTATTAGGGGGTCAGCCCCAGCATTTT	CASSLLGGQPQHF
14	.	.	TRBJ2-1	TRBV28	TGTGCCAGCAGGCCCAAAGGGTCCTACAATGAGCAGTTCTTC	CASRPKGSYNEQFF
15	.	TRBD2	TRBJ2-3	TRBV2	TGTGCCAGCACCCTAGCGGGAAGCGGGGCAGATACGCAGTATTTT	CASTLAGSGADTQYF
15	once	.	TRBJ2-1	TRBV9	TGTGCCAGCAGCCCGGACAGTAATGGCTACAATGAGCAGTTCTTC	CASSPDSNGYNEQFF
13	.	.	TRBJ2-1	TRBV27	TGTGCCAGCAGTCTATATACAGGGTGGGAGCAGTTCTTC	CASSLYTGWEQFF
18	.	.	TRBJ2-3	TRBV7-9	TGTGCCAGCAGCTCGCGCCGGGACAATCTGTACGGCACAGATACGCAGTATTTT	CASSSRRDNLYGTDTQYF
15	.	.	TRBJ2-1	TRBV11-2	TGTGCCAGCAGCTTAGGTTGGGGACCCTCGGATGAGCAGTTCTTC	CASSLGWGPSDEQFF
12	.	.	TRBJ1-2	TRBV5-5	TGTGCCAGCGAGGGGCTCAACTATGGCTACACCTTC	CASEGLNYGYTF
14	few	.	TRBJ2-1	TRBV24-1	TGTGCCACCAGTGATTTAAGGCGAGGGGATGAGCAGTTCTTC	CATSDLRRGDEQFF
15	.	TRBD1	TRBJ2-7	TRBV4-1	TGCGCCAGCAGCGACGGGACAGGGGATTCCTACGAGCAGTACTTC	CASSDGTGDSYEQYF
14	.	.	TRBJ2-7	TRBV4-1	TGCGCCAGCAGCCAAGCAAGGGAAGGGCACGAGCAGTACTTC	CASSQAREGHEQYF
15	few	.	TRBJ1-4	TRBV20-1	TGCAGTGCTCGATACGGGAGGGGTGCTAATGAAAAACTGTTTTTT	CSARYGRGANEKLFF
14	few	.	TRBJ2-1	TRBV5-1	TGCGCCAGCAGCCCGTGGACTGATTACAATGAGCAGTTCTTC	CASSPWTDYNEQFF
15	.	.	TRBJ1-5	TRBV20-1	TGCAGTGCTAGAGATGTCAGGGTTGGTTATCAGCCCCAGCATTTT	CSARDVRVGYQPQHF
17	.	.	TRBJ2-5	TRBV10-3	TGTGCCATCAGTGAGTTGAAAGTGACAGAGCCCCAAGAGACCCAGTACTTC	CAISELKVTEPQETQYF
16	few	.	TRBJ2-1	TRBV5-1	TGCGCCAGCAGCGGAGGGACAGGCGGGGGTGTGAATGAGCAGTTCTTC	CASSGGTGGGVNEQFF
14	.	TRBD1	TRBJ2-2	TRBV6-1	TGTGCCAGCAGTGACCGGGACAGGGTCGGGGAGCTGTTTTTT	CASSDRDRVGELFF
15	.	.	TRBJ1-2	TRBV15	TGTGCCACCAGCCCCCGGCGGGGGGACGGATATGGCTACACCTTC	CATSPRRGDGYGYTF
15	.	TRBD2	TRBJ2-1	TRBV4-1	TGCGCCAGCAGCCAAGTTACTAGCGGGGGGTATGAGCAGTTCTTC	CASSQVTSGGYEQFF